Below, 32 T cell receptor beta chains from the same sample are listed, as sequenced in a study of blood T cell repertoires in COVID-19. Using immunoSEQ multiplex PCR, the repertoire was profiled, and TCRdb retains in-frame clones only, with some absent. The sample shows approximately 70,000 clones, roughly 86% of them seen only once. The sample comprised peripheral blood. The receptors here all came from a woman aged 60-75 years with acute or convalescent COVID-19.

Only one count was recorded for this clone. This chain links TRBV2 with TRBJ2-1; 7 bases are a match to TRBD1. The CDR3 has 16 residues. CDR1 is SNHLY and CDR2 is FYNNEI in the germline V gene. Trimming took 5 bases from V and 0 from J; bases not matched to a gene: 7. CDR3 nucleotides: TGTGCCAGCAGTAGAACCGGGACAGACTCCTACAATGAGCAGTTCTTC. Residues: CASSRTGTDSYNEQFF.

The chain employs TRBV4-1 and TRBJ1-6; D possibly corresponds to TRBD1 (6 bases). Per germline, CDR1 MGHRA and CDR2 YSYEKL. The CDR3 contains 14 residues. V lost 4 bases and J 10 bases, leaving 14 bases between the germline ends. This chain's CDR3 is CASSPTGFQSPLHF. CDR3 sequence (DNA): TGCGCCAGCAGCCCTACAGGGTTTCAGTCACCCCTCCACTTT.

This chain uses TRBV3-1 (or the pseudogene TRBV3-2) with TRBJ1-2, with D unclear. CDR3 size: 14 residues. Germline V lookup: CDR1 LGHDT, CDR2 YNNKEL (reference sequence). The V end was cut by 0 bases, the J end by 1 base, with 6 bases between. Here the CDR3 reads CASSQDASNYGYTF. CDR3 in DNA: TGTGCCAGCAGCCAAGACGCCAGTAACTATGGCTACACCTTC.

V usage is TRBV9 and J usage is TRBJ2-2; a possible D gene is TRBD2 (6 bases). There are 14 residues in the CDR3. V dropped 3 bases and J dropped 4 bases, with 10 bases sitting between them. Germline CDR1 SGDLS, CDR2 YYNGEE. The CDR3 nucleotides read TGTGCCAGCAGCGGCCGGGGAGGCACCGGGGAGCTGTTTTTT. Translation gives CASSGRGGTGELFF.

The J gene is TRBJ2-7, the V gene TRBV28, with 8 positions matching TRBD1. Looked up from germline, CDR1 is MDHEN and CDR2 is SYDVKM. J was trimmed by 0 bases and V by 6 bases; bases with no gene match: 7. This CDR3 has 15 amino acids. Written as DNA, the CDR3 is TGTGCCAGCAGCCCCCAGGGGGCACCCTCCTACGAGCAGTACTTC. Translation: CASSPQGAPSYEQYF.

The chain employs TRBV2 and TRBJ2-5, with 9 positions matching TRBD2. This CDR3 is 13 amino acids long. The junction had 8 bases not matched to a gene; V was cut back by 11 bases and J by 4 bases. Germline V CDR1 and CDR2: SNHLY, FYNNEI. The CDR3 bases are TGTGCCGGAAGCGGGGGGCTGGGAGAGACCCAGTACTTC. Translating gives CAGSGGLGETQYF.

In this sample, this clone turned up once. The chain links TRBV5-1 to TRBJ2-5; tentatively, D is TRBD2 (6 bases). Germline V gene sequence: CDR1 SGHRS, CDR2 YFSETQ. The CDR3 is 15 residues long. Trimming took 5 bases from V and 4 from J, leaving 18 bases between them. The CDR3, as DNA: TGCGCCAGCAGGTACGGTCTAAGCGGGCGAGAGACCCAGTACTTC. Protein product: CASRYGLSGRETQYF.

The chain links TRBV6-6 to TRBJ2-5; D gene unclear. Germline values: CDR1 MNHNY, CDR2 SVGAGI (reference sequence). This CDR3 has 14 residues. With 1 base removed from V and 1 base from J, the gap between germline ends came to 7 bases. CDR3 sequence reads: CASSYLLTQETQYF. The CDR3 DNA sequence: TGTGCCAGCAGTTACTTACTAACCCAAGAGACCCAGTACTTC.

The chain employs TRBV19 and TRBJ1-6; D remains unclear. V lost 2 bases and J 6 bases, leaving 14 bases between the germline ends. The length of the CDR3 is 16 residues. Germline V gene data show CDR1 as LNHDA and CDR2 as SQIVND (reference sequence). The CDR3 bases are TGTGCCAGTAGTATACGGAGCCAGACTTTTAATTCACCCCTCCACTTT. It yields the protein CASSIRSQTFNSPLHF.

This rearrangement joins TRBV7-3 to TRBJ2-2; maybe TRBD2 (6 bases). Germline values: CDR1 SGHTA, CDR2 FQGTGA. The CDR3 runs 15 residues. Trimming pared 4 bases from V and 3 bases from J, leaving 12 bases between. The CDR3: CASSWTGTYTGELFF. The CDR3 DNA follows: TGTGCCAGCAGCTGGACCGGGACTTACACCGGGGAGCTGTTTTTT.

This sequence joins TRBV5-1 and TRBJ1-6; D is ambiguous. Trimming pared 0 bases from V and 5 bases from J, leaving 6 bases between. CDR1 is SGHRS, CDR2 YFSETQ, per germline. This CDR3 region has 14 residues. The CDR3 DNA reads as TGCGCCAGCAGCTTGGCGGGGAATAATTCACCCCTCCACTTT. Residues: CASSLAGNNSPLHF.

The chain has TRBV4-1 and TRBJ2-1, with 11 bases matching TRBD2. Germline V gene lookup returns CDR1 MGHRA and CDR2 YSYEKL. Losses at the gene ends were 4 bases for V and 15 bases for J; bases not matched to a gene: 14. The CDR3 runs to 15 residues. CDR3 protein: CASSLQLAGGPPMFF. The CDR3 bases are TGCGCCAGCAGCCTCCAGCTAGCGGGGGGTCCCCCGATGTTCTTC.

This CDR3 reads CASSLDGKNIQYF. The CDR3 DNA reads as TGTGCCAGCAGCTTAGACGGTAAAAACATTCAGTACTTC. This chain uses TRBV13 with TRBJ2-4; D gene unclear. Trimming took 1 base from V and 4 from J, leaving 5 bases between them. The CDR3 runs 13 residues. In germline, CDR1 is PRHDT, CDR2 FYEKMQ (reference sequence).

The chain is built from TRBV29-1 and TRBJ1-1; D call uncertain. The CDR3 is 13 amino acids. Trimming pared 5 bases from V and 1 base from J, leaving 11 bases between. Germline CDR1 and CDR2: SQVTM and ANQGSEA. This chain's CDR3 is CSVLLGRNTEAFF. Written as DNA, the CDR3 is TGCAGCGTTCTCCTCGGGAGGAACACTGAAGCTTTCTTT.

This sequence joins TRBV11-2 and TRBJ1-2; 8 bases map to TRBD1. Looked up from germline, CDR1 is SGHAT and CDR2 is FQNNGV. The length of the CDR3 is 14 residues. Trimming removed 4 bases from V and 1 base from J; junction bases left unmatched: 2. The CDR3 DNA is TGTGCCAGCAGCTCGGACAGGGATAACTATGGCTACACCTTC. It is translated as CASSSDRDNYGYTF.

This chain uses TRBV7-2 with TRBJ2-5; D is perhaps TRBD2 (5 bases). CDR1 is SGHTA and CDR2 is FQGNSA in the germline V gene. The CDR3 length is 13 residues. The V and J ends lost 1 base and 7 bases respectively, with 10 bases between them. The chain's CDR3 is CASSLEAGRTQYF. In DNA, the CDR3 is TGTGCCAGCAGCTTAGAGGCGGGCCGGACCCAGTACTTC.

V and J are TRBV2 and TRBJ1-4; 10 positions agree with TRBD1. CDR3 size: 17 residues. With V trimmed by 6 bases and J by 3 bases, 10 bases remained unmatched. The germline V gene encodes CDR1 SNHLY and CDR2 FYNNEI. The CDR3 region has the DNA TGTGCCAGCAGAACCGGGACAGGGGCCCGGGCTAATGAAAAACTGTTTTTT. Protein sequence: CASRTGTGARANEKLFF.

This chain uses TRBV4-2 with TRBJ1-6, with 8 nucleotides matching TRBD1. This CDR3 spans 17 amino acids. The ends lost 1 base at V and 7 bases at J; junction bases unmatched: 9. Germline CDR1 reads LGHNA; CDR2 reads YNFKEQ. The CDR3 coding sequence is TGTGCCAGCAGCCAAGTAACAGGGGGTAGTAAAAATTCACCCCTCCACTTT. It encodes CASSQVTGGSKNSPLHF.

The chain recombines TRBV28 with TRBJ2-5; 7 positions match TRBD2. The junction had 4 bases not matched to a gene; V was cut back by 3 bases and J by 3 bases. Per the germline V gene, CDR1 is MDHEN and CDR2 is SYDVKM. The CDR3 covers 14 residues. The CDR3 sequence: CASSLGGTKETQYF. The CDR3 DNA reads TGTGCCAGCAGTTTGGGAGGGACCAAAGAGACCCAGTACTTC.

This clone appeared a single time. The gene calls are TRBV5-7 and TRBJ1-2; TRBD1 agrees at 9 bases. TRBV5-7 is flagged as an ORF with uncertain function. V shed 0 bases and J 7 bases; nucleotides not matched to a gene: 10. The CDR3 is 16 amino acids. As DNA, the CDR3 is TGTGCCAGCAGCTTGGCCCGGGACAGGGTTGTGGGTGGCTACACCTTC. Its protein is CASSLARDRVVGGYTF.

The CDR3: CASSQGLDSLSGNTIYF. The DNA for the CDR3 is TGTGCCAGCAGCCAAGGGCTGGACAGTCTCTCTGGAAACACCATATATTTT. The chain recombines TRBV3-1 (or the pseudogene TRBV3-2) with TRBJ1-3, with D possibly TRBD1 on 6 matching bases. CDR3 size: 17 residues. V was shortened by 1 base and J by 0 bases, with 13 bases between the two germline ends. Germline lookup yields CDR1 LGHDT and CDR2 YNNKEL (reference sequence).

V and J are TRBV6-2 or TRBV6-3 and TRBJ2-1; the D gene is possibly TRBD1 (5 bases). V lost 1 base to trimming and J lost 0 bases, with 10 bases between them. Germline values: CDR1 MNHEY, CDR2 SVGEGT. The CDR3 totals 16 residues. In DNA, the CDR3 is TGTGCCAGCAGTTACTACAGGACCTACTCCTACAATGAGCAGTTCTTC. It yields the protein CASSYYRTYSYNEQFF.

V usage is TRBV7-8 and J usage is TRBJ2-3; perhaps TRBD2 as D (6 bases). Germline lookup yields CDR1 SGHVS and CDR2 FQNEAQ. There are 16 residues in the CDR3. V lost 5 bases, J lost 4 bases, and 19 bases lay in between. CDR3 sequence (DNA): TGTGCCAGCAGCACGGGGGTCCTCTACGGGGCAGATACGCAGTATTTT. Amino acids: CASSTGVLYGADTQYF.

This clone showed up just a few times. The V gene is TRBV7-8, the J gene TRBJ2-2; 12 positions agree with TRBD2. Germline assignment: CDR1 SGHVS and CDR2 FQNEAQ. V shed 4 bases and J 1 base; nucleotides not matched to a gene: 1. The CDR3 contains 16 residues. The chain's CDR3 is CASSSGLAGNTGELFF. The CDR3 DNA follows: TGTGCCAGCAGCTCGGGACTAGCGGGGAACACCGGGGAGCTGTTTTTT.

This sequence joins TRBV5-4 and TRBJ2-6; 7 bases are a match to TRBD1. Trimming took 1 base from V and 0 from J; bases not matched to a gene: 7. The CDR3 sequence is 18 residues long. CDR1 is SGHNT and CDR2 is YYREEE in the germline V gene (reference sequence). This CDR3 is CASSLPRTGVSGANVLTF. In nucleotides, the CDR3 is TGTGCCAGCAGCTTGCCCAGGACAGGAGTCTCTGGGGCCAACGTCCTGACTTTC.

The genes are TRBV5-1 and TRBJ1-1, with 10 bases matching TRBD1. Trimming cost V 4 bases and J 4 bases; bases outside gene matches: 4. Germline values: CDR1 SGHRS, CDR2 YFSETQ. This CDR3 comprises 14 residues. The CDR3 is CASSPTGGSTEAFF. CDR3 nucleotides: TGCGCCAGCAGCCCGACAGGGGGCAGCACTGAAGCTTTCTTT.

The chain is built from TRBV18 and TRBJ1-2, with D uncertain. The ends were cut back, 1 base at V and 5 bases at J, with 8 bases in the middle. Germline V gene data show CDR1 as KGHSH and CDR2 as LQKENI. This CDR3 spans 13 amino acids. The CDR3 region has the DNA TGTGCCAGCTCACCACAGAGGGAGTATGGCTACACCTTC. It is translated as CASSPQREYGYTF.

The V call is TRBV21-1, the J call TRBJ1-5; TRBD1 is the table's D call and was not checked against the DNA. TRBV21-1 is classified as a pseudogene. The CDR3 sequence is 15 residues long. CDR3 amino acids: CASSKVRDRNQPQHF. DNA for the CDR3: TGTGCCAGCAGCAAGGTCCGGGACAGGAATCAGCCCCAGCATTTT.

The genes are TRBV2 and TRBJ1-5; D may be TRBD1 (6 bases). The ends were cut back, 6 bases at V and 0 bases at J, with 12 bases in the middle. The CDR3 covers 15 residues. Per the germline V gene, CDR1 is SNHLY and CDR2 is FYNNEI. The CDR3 here is CASSEQGTSNQPQHF. CDR3 coding DNA: TGTGCCAGCAGCGAACAGGGTACTAGCAATCAGCCCCAGCATTTT. Full variable domain (remainder filled in from reference TRBV2 and TRBJ1-5): EPEVTQTPSHQVTQMGQEVILRCVPISNHLYFYWYRQILGQKVEFLVSFYNNEISEKSEIFDDQFSVERPDGSNFTLKIRSTKLEDSAMYFCASSEQGTSNQPQHFGDGTRLSIL.

This sequence joins TRBV4-1 and TRBJ1-2; D gene uncertain. Between the trimmed V and J ends, which lost 1 base and 0 bases, there was a span of 12 bases. This CDR3 contains 16 residues. The germline gives CDR1 MGHRA, CDR2 YSYEKL. This chain's CDR3 is CASSQVAEAANYGYTF. CDR3 nucleotide sequence: TGCGCCAGCAGCCAAGTCGCGGAGGCGGCTAACTATGGCTACACCTTC.

The chain is built from TRBV19 and TRBJ1-5; 8 nucleotides match TRBD1. Trimming removed 5 bases from V and 7 bases from J; junction bases left unmatched: 10. The germline V gene has CDR1 LNHDA and CDR2 SQIVND (reference sequence). This CDR3 region has 15 residues. CDR3 in amino acids: CASSFTLTGAQPQHF. The DNA for the CDR3 is TGTGCCAGTAGTTTTACGTTGACAGGGGCCCAGCCCCAGCATTTT.

This clone was seen just once. The chain combines TRBV28 with TRBJ1-2; D possibly corresponds to TRBD1 (6 bases). The CDR3 extends over 16 amino acids. V lost 5 bases and J 6 bases, leaving 22 bases between the germline ends. CDR1 is MDHEN and CDR2 is SYDVKM in the germline V gene. The CDR3, as DNA: TGTGCCAGCAGTGCACAGGGACAAATTCCCACCGATGGCTACACCTTC. It translates to CASSAQGQIPTDGYTF.